This is a list of T cell receptor beta chains from one sample in a study of T cell responses to AZD1222 COVID-19 vaccine. Clones were sequenced by immunoSEQ multiplex PCR, and TCRdb holds only the in-frame ones, with some missing. In the table there are about 120,000 clones, roughly nine tenths of which are singletons. This material consisted of peripheral blood, taken on day 0 of AZD1222 vaccination. Source of these receptors: an adult in good health. Both conserved end residues are part of each CDR3. The order of the fields is clone size, V gene, D gene, J gene, CDR3 DNA, CDR3 protein. D genes are given only for firm matches. Clone size is not always given. Where it is, it says once, few, many or a class for expanded clones.

once	TRBV7-3	.	TRBJ1-2	TGTGCCAGCAGCTTACGCGCAGGGCATTCCTATGGCTACACCTTC	CASSLRAGHSYGYTF
.	TRBV9	TRBD1	TRBJ1-4	TGTGCCAGCAGCGTCCGGGACAGGCTTAATGAAAAACTGTTTTTT	CASSVRDRLNEKLFF
.	TRBV7-9	.	TRBJ1-1	TGTGCCAGCAGCTTAGAAGTCCCGAACACTGAAGCTTTCTTT	CASSLEVPNTEAFF
.	TRBV6-1	.	TRBJ2-7	TGTGCCAGCAGTGAAAAAACAGGACCCTCAAACGAGCAGTACTTC	CASSEKTGPSNEQYF
.	TRBV27	.	TRBJ2-2	TGTGCCAGCAGTTTATCGGTCCAGGGTCAAGCCGGGGAGCTGTTTTTT	CASSLSVQGQAGELFF
.	TRBV28	.	TRBJ1-2	TGTGCCACTACGACACCTCCGACAGCTCTGAGGGGCTACACCTTC	CATTTPPTALRGYTF
.	TRBV5-6	TRBD2	TRBJ2-1	TGTGCCAGCAGCCGAGGACTAGCGGGGGGTTCCTACAATGAGCAGTTCTTC	CASSRGLAGGSYNEQFF
.	TRBV6-6	.	TRBJ2-7	TGTGCCAGCAGAGCCACCTCCTACGAGCAGTACTTC	CASRATSYEQYF
few	TRBV14	.	TRBJ2-2	TGTGCCAGCAGCCAAGGGTGGGGGCCCACCGGGGAGCTGTTTTTT	CASSQGWGPTGELFF
.	TRBV13	.	TRBJ1-6	TGTGCCAGCGCCTCCGAGGGGGATAATTCACCCCTCCACTTT	CASASEGDNSPLHF
.	TRBV7-2	.	TRBJ1-5	TGTGCCAGCAGCTTAGGTGGGGATAGCAATCAGCCCCAGCATTTT	CASSLGGDSNQPQHF
.	TRBV5-4	TRBD1	TRBJ2-7	TGTGCCAGCAGCCCCCTCCGGACAGGGGGCGACGAGCAGTACTTC	CASSPLRTGGDEQYF
.	TRBV27	.	TRBJ1-5	TGTGCCAGCAGCTCATCAGGGGTGCAGCAGCCCCAGCATTTT	CASSSSGVQQPQHF
.	TRBV6-2/TRBV6-3	.	TRBJ1-2	TGTGCCAGCAGTTACTCCAAGGGTTCGGCTGGCTTGACCCATGGCTACACCTTC	CASSYSKGSAGLTHGYTF
.	TRBV5-6	TRBD1	TRBJ1-5	TGTGCCAGCAGCCCTGGACAGGGGAATCAGCCCCAGCATTTT	CASSPGQGNQPQHF
.	TRBV7-6	TRBD2	TRBJ2-5	TGTGCCAGCAGCTTACAGGCGGGGGGGCGGGTAGAGACCCAGTACTTC	CASSLQAGGRVETQYF
.	TRBV23-1	.	TRBJ1-1	TGCGCCAGCAGTCAATCAAGGGGGATGAACACTGAAGCTTTCTTT	CASSQSRGMNTEAFF
once	TRBV6-4	TRBD1	TRBJ1-6	TGTGCCAGCAGTGAAGACAGGGGGAATTCGCCCCTCCACTTT	CASSEDRGNSPLHF
.	TRBV24-1	TRBD2	TRBJ2-7	TGTGCCACCAGGACAGAAGCGGGGACGACCTACGAGCAGTACTTC	CATRTEAGTTYEQYF
.	TRBV11-2	.	TRBJ2-5	TGTGCCAGCAGCTTAGTCCAGTGGGAGACCCAGTACTTC	CASSLVQWETQYF
.	TRBV7-2	.	TRBJ1-2	TGTGCCAGCAGCTTAGGAAGGGGGGTGAGGGGCTACACCTTC	CASSLGRGVRGYTF
.	TRBV19	.	TRBJ2-2	TGTGCCAGTATACTCTCCGGAAGGAGGAACACCGGGGAGCTGTTTTTT	CASILSGRRNTGELFF
.	TRBV4-3	.	TRBJ2-3	TGCGCCAGCAGCCAAGATCGGATTCGTACGCAGTATTTT	CASSQDRIRTQYF
.	TRBV5-1	TRBD1	TRBJ2-1	TGCGCCAGCAGCCGCGCCGGGACAGGGACCTACAATGAGCAGTTCTTC	CASSRAGTGTYNEQFF
.	TRBV11-2	.	TRBJ1-5	TGTGCCAGCAGCTTAGCCCACGGACTCAATCAGCCCCAGCATTTT	CASSLAHGLNQPQHF
.	TRBV27	.	TRBJ1-2	TGTGCCAGCAGTTATCAGGGGTTCGGCTATGGCTACACCTTC	CASSYQGFGYGYTF
once	TRBV3-1/TRBV3-2	TRBD1	TRBJ2-7	TGTGCCAGCACCTCAGGGGGCGAGCAGTACTTC	CASTSGGEQYF
.	TRBV15	.	TRBJ1-2	TGTGCCACCAGCAGAGATAGGTCCCGGAAATGGGGCTACACCTTC	CATSRDRSRKWGYTF
.	TRBV7-6	.	TRBJ1-2	TGTGCCAGCAGCTTAGGGGGGCTGAGTAACTATGGCTACACCTTC	CASSLGGLSNYGYTF
.	TRBV7-2	.	TRBJ1-5	TGTGCCAGCAGCCAATCCGGCAATCAGCCCCAGCATTTT	CASSQSGNQPQHF
.	TRBV6-5	.	TRBJ1-1	TGTGCCAGCAGTTACTCACGGAGGAACACTGAAGCTTTCTTT	CASSYSRRNTEAFF
.	TRBV28	.	TRBJ2-7	TGTGCCAGCAGTTTACCCTTCCGTGCAGGGACATCCGACTACGAGCAGTACTTC	CASSLPFRAGTSDYEQYF
.	TRBV4-3	.	TRBJ2-6	TGCGCCAGCAGCCAAGACAGGGGCTCTGGGGCCAACGTCCTGACTTTC	CASSQDRGSGANVLTF
.	TRBV11-1	.	TRBJ2-3	TGTGCCAGCAGCGCTCTAACAGATACGCAGTATTTT	CASSALTDTQYF
.	TRBV6-5	TRBD1	TRBJ1-2	TGTGCCAGCAACCCACGACAGGGGACCTATGGCTACACCTTC	CASNPRQGTYGYTF
.	TRBV24-1	.	TRBJ2-3	TGTGCCACCAGTGACCCGGGGACTTCAGATACGCAGTATTTT	CATSDPGTSDTQYF
.	TRBV5-5	.	TRBJ1-5	TGTGCCAGCAGCTTGACTGGGGGCCAGCCCCAGCATTTT	CASSLTGGQPQHF
.	TRBV4-2	.	TRBJ2-7	TGTGCCAGCAGCCAAGGTTCATCGACATCGGGCGAGCAGTACTTC	CASSQGSSTSGEQYF
once	TRBV6-5	.	TRBJ1-4	TGTGCCAGCAGTTACTCTAGAGGGGTTGAAAAACTGTTTTTT	CASSYSRGVEKLFF
.	TRBV7-3	.	TRBJ2-1	TGTGCCAGCAGCTTGGGGCGGGGTGGCTACAATGAGCAGTTCTTC	CASSLGRGGYNEQFF
.	TRBV11-2	.	TRBJ1-1	TGTGCCAGCAGCTTAGGGCCTATCGGGGGTGGAGGCACTGAAGCTTTCTTT	CASSLGPIGGGGTEAFF
.	TRBV2	.	TRBJ2-5	TGTGCCAGCAGTGAAGCTCCCGGACAGCCCAGGACCCAGTACTTC	CASSEAPGQPRTQYF
.	TRBV4-2	.	TRBJ1-3	TGTGCCAGCAGCCAAGATCCACTCTCTGGAAACACCATATATTTT	CASSQDPLSGNTIYF
once	TRBV28	.	TRBJ2-6	TGTGCCAGCAGTTTGACGAGCTCTGGGGCCAACGTCCTGACTTTC	CASSLTSSGANVLTF
.	TRBV5-1	TRBD1	TRBJ2-3	TGCGCCAGCAGCCTGGGACAGGTGATAGATACGCAGTATTTT	CASSLGQVIDTQYF
once	TRBV11-2	TRBD2	TRBJ2-7	TGTGCCAGCAGCTTAGATCCGAGCGGGGGGCGAATCTACGAGCAGTACTTC	CASSLDPSGGRIYEQYF
.	TRBV5-8	.	TRBJ1-2	TGTGCCAGCAGCTTGGTACGGCTTAACTATGGCTACACCTTC	CASSLVRLNYGYTF
.	TRBV6-4	.	TRBJ2-7	TGTGCCAGCAGGGCTCTCGGACATACCCGCAGGTACGAGCAGTACTTC	CASRALGHTRRYEQYF
.	TRBV6-5	.	TRBJ2-7	TGTGCCAGCAGTCTATCGGGGGTGGGCGAGCAGTACTTC	CASSLSGVGEQYF
.	TRBV6-5	.	TRBJ1-1	TGTGCCAGCAGTTACGCGACTGAAGCTTTCTTT	CASSYATEAFF
.	TRBV3-1/TRBV3-2	.	TRBJ2-2	TGTGCCAGCAGCGTGGGACTTCCTACCGGGGAGCTGTTTTTT	CASSVGLPTGELFF
.	TRBV5-8	TRBD1	TRBJ2-3	TGTGCCAGCAGCTGGGGACAGGGTGGAGATACGCAGTATTTT	CASSWGQGGDTQYF
.	TRBV7-2	.	TRBJ1-2	TGTGCCAGCAGCTTAGCTGGCAGGGCGTCCAACTATGGCTACACCTTC	CASSLAGRASNYGYTF